The rows below give T cell receptor beta chains drawn from one sample of a study of T-cell memory formation after mild COVID-19. From the 5' RACE reads, TCRdb called clonotypes with MiXCR, one entry per CDR3 protein. Altogether some 210,000 distinct CDR3 sequences are present, roughly a tenth being singletons, with the ten largest covering 2.5% to 3.5%. Sequencing was carried out using PBMCs or a T cell subset sorted from them (not recorded which). All receptors derive from a man between 18 and 35 years old who had mild COVID-19 (a few samples of this study predate the infection). Cell type and time point are not known. CDR3s include the opening cysteine and the closing phenylalanine or tryptophan. The D gene is left open where the match is weak. Some rows mark clone size as missing; the rest say once, few, many or name a class of expanded clone.

CDR3 length	J gene	clone size	D gene	V gene	CDR3 protein	CDR3 DNA
15	TRBJ1-2	.	TRBD1	TRBV7-9	CASSLAGTVGYGYTF	TGTGCCAGCAGCTTAGCGGGGACAGTTGGCTATGGCTACACCTTC
16	TRBJ2-7	many	TRBD1	TRBV5-1	CASSLFSSPTGVEQYF	TGCGCCAGCAGCTTGTTCTCCTCGCCCACAGGGGTCGAGCAGTACTTC
14	TRBJ1-2	.	.	TRBV4-1	CASSQETGTGGYTF	TGCGCCAGCAGCCAGGAAACAGGGACGGGAGGCTACACCTTC
15	TRBJ1-4	.	.	TRBV20-1	CSARDGADLNEKLFF	TGCAGTGCTAGAGATGGGGCGGACCTTAATGAAAAACTGTTTTTT
18	TRBJ1-1	few	.	TRBV9	CASSARVGSGTANTEAFF	TGTGCCAGCAGCGCTAGGGTAGGGTCCGGGACGGCGAACACTGAAGCTTTCTTT
15	TRBJ1-1	few	.	TRBV6-5	CASSFSPLGNTEAFF	TGTGCCAGCAGTTTTTCCCCGTTGGGGAACACTGAAGCTTTCTTT
11	TRBJ1-2	.	.	TRBV6-1	CASKINYGYTF	TGTGCCAGCAAGATCAACTATGGCTACACCTTC
14	TRBJ1-1	.	.	TRBV7-2	CASTAYGGITEAFF	TGTGCCAGCACCGCCTACGGTGGGATCACTGAAGCTTTCTTT
16	TRBJ2-2	.	.	TRBV15	CATSAGRRLDTGELFF	TGTGCCACCAGTGCCGGACGTCGGTTAGACACCGGGGAGCTGTTTTTT
15	TRBJ1-5	.	.	TRBV5-1	CASSLEGGGNQPQHF	TGCGCCAGCAGCTTGGAGGGAGGTGGCAATCAGCCCCAGCATTTT
14	TRBJ1-3	few	.	TRBV7-6	CASSPQEAGNTIYF	TGTGCCAGCAGCCCCCAGGAGGCGGGAAACACCATATATTTT
14	TRBJ1-1	few	.	TRBV30	CAWISRALNTEAFF	TGTGCCTGGATAAGCAGGGCCCTGAACACTGAAGCTTTCTTT
14	TRBJ2-3	few	TRBD2	TRBV14	CASTLAGVTDTQYF	TGTGCCAGCACTCTAGCGGGGGTCACAGATACGCAGTATTTT
11	TRBJ1-2	.	.	TRBV10-3	CAIADSYGYTF	TGTGCCATCGCGGACAGCTATGGCTACACCTTC
14	TRBJ2-5	.	TRBD1	TRBV7-9	CASRLQGARETQYF	TGTGCCAGCAGATTACAGGGGGCTCGAGAGACCCAGTACTTC
16	TRBJ2-6	few	TRBD2	TRBV20-1	CSARLAGAGGANVLTF	TGCAGTGCTAGATTAGCGGGGGCAGGTGGGGCCAACGTCCTGACTTTC
15	TRBJ2-4	.	.	TRBV11-2	CASSPGRQGKNIQYF	TGTGCCAGCAGCCCAGGACGTCAGGGAAAAAACATTCAGTACTTC
15	TRBJ2-2	.	TRBD1	TRBV6-2/TRBV6-3	CASSTRQGYSGELFF	TGTGCCAGCAGTACCCGACAGGGATACTCCGGGGAGCTGTTTTTT
15	TRBJ1-2	.	TRBD1	TRBV7-2	CASSLRTGGMDGYTF	TGTGCCAGCAGCCTCCGGACAGGGGGAATGGATGGCTACACCTTC
11	TRBJ2-5	few	.	TRBV2	CATAYQETQYF	TGTGCCACCGCGTACCAAGAGACCCAGTACTTC
13	TRBJ2-5	few	.	TRBV15	CATSRTVQETQYF	TGTGCCACCAGCCGGACAGTCCAAGAGACCCAGTACTTC
16	TRBJ1-5	few	TRBD1	TRBV18	CASSLLTGISNQPQHF	TGTGCCAGCTCACTCTTGACAGGGATTAGCAATCAGCCCCAGCATTTT
16	TRBJ2-3	.	.	TRBV4-1	CVFSQEARPSTDTQYF	TGCGTCTTCAGCCAAGAGGCCAGGCCTAGCACAGATACGCAGTATTTT
16	TRBJ1-3	few	.	TRBV4-1	CASSQGVASSGNTIYF	TGCGCCAGCAGCCAAGGGGTAGCCTCCTCTGGAAACACCATATATTTT
14	TRBJ1-5	.	.	TRBV7-2	CASSLAGGGEPQHF	TGTGCCAGCAGCTTAGCGGGGGGCGGGGAGCCCCAGCATTTT
15	TRBJ2-3	.	TRBD1	TRBV5-1	CASSRGQASTDTQYF	TGCGCCAGCAGCCGAGGACAGGCTAGCACAGATACGCAGTATTTT
17	TRBJ2-7	few	.	TRBV5-1	CASSGRHKFSDSYEQYF	TGCGCCAGCAGCGGGAGGCACAAGTTTTCGGACTCCTACGAGCAGTACTTC
14	TRBJ2-2	.	TRBD2	TRBV6-2/TRBV6-3	CASNKRGYTGELFF	TGTGCCAGCAATAAGCGGGGCTACACCGGGGAGCTGTTTTTT
18	TRBJ2-6	.	.	TRBV5-6	CASSLESGLISGANVLTF	TGTGCCAGCAGCTTGGAGTCGGGGCTCATCTCTGGGGCCAACGTCCTGACTTTC
15	TRBJ2-3	few	TRBD2	TRBV9	CASSVKRGGGDTQYF	TGTGCCAGCAGCGTAAAGCGGGGGGGCGGAGATACGCAGTATTTT
13	TRBJ1-5	few	.	TRBV19	CASSIQGFQPQHF	TGTGCCAGTAGTATCCAGGGGTTTCAGCCCCAGCATTTT
17	TRBJ1-5	.	TRBD1	TRBV19	CASSGLGSDRENQPQHF	TGTGCCAGTAGTGGTTTGGGCTCGGACAGGGAAAATCAGCCCCAGCATTTT
16	TRBJ2-3	.	.	TRBV7-9	CASSLAGFRLTDTQYF	TGTGCCAGCAGCTTAGCGGGGTTTAGACTCACAGATACGCAGTATTTT
15	TRBJ2-1	.	TRBD2	TRBV9	CASSLTGTSGNEQFF	TGTGCCAGCAGCTTGACCGGGACTAGCGGGAATGAGCAGTTCTTC
14	TRBJ2-3	few	.	TRBV24-1	CATSYNGGGRTQYF	TGTGCCACCAGTTACAACGGAGGTGGGCGTACGCAGTATTTT
13	TRBJ2-3	few	.	TRBV5-1	CASSVRVTDTQYF	TGCGCCAGCAGCGTCCGGGTCACAGATACGCAGTATTTT
17	TRBJ2-3	.	.	TRBV4-1	CASSQVPRGSHTDTQYF	TGCGCCAGCAGCCAAGTTCCGCGAGGTTCCCACACAGATACGCAGTATTTT
14	TRBJ2-1	few	.	TRBV27	CASSFTARYNEQFF	TGTGCCAGCAGTTTCACGGCCCGCTACAATGAGCAGTTCTTC
16	TRBJ2-3	.	.	TRBV4-1	CASSQDSTGSLGTQYF	TGCGCCAGCAGCCAAGACTCTACAGGGTCCCTTGGTACGCAGTATTTT
16	TRBJ1-5	.	.	TRBV6-2/TRBV6-3	CASSPTQGPPYQPQHF	TGTGCCAGCAGCCCGACCCAGGGGCCCCCGTATCAGCCCCAGCATTTT